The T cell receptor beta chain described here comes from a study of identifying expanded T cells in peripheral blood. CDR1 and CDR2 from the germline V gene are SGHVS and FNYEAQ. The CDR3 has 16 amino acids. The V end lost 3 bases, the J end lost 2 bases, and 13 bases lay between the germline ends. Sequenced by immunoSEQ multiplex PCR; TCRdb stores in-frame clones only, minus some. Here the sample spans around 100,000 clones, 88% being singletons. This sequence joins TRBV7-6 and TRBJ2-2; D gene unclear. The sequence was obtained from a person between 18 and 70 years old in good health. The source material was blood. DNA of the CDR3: TGTGCCAGCAGCTTGATGACGCCAGAAAACACCGGGGAGCTGTTTTTT. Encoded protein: CASSLMTPENTGELFF.